The 11 T cell receptor beta chains below all came from one sample that was sequenced in a study of CD8+ T cells in alopecia areata. Noted treatment: oral pan-JAK inhibitor, 5-10 mg twice daily. RNA extraction was followed by reverse transcription into cDNA, which acted as the sequencing template. This table comes from immunoSEQ multiplex PCR, and its TCRdb copy is limited to in-frame clones, with some not included. Of over 100,000 clones listed, 53% are singletons. Sequenced here: CD4+ T cells sorted from blood, sampled at week 4, from a patient treated with tofacitinib. The source is a human donor with alopecia areata.

The chain is built from TRBV19 and TRBJ1-2, with unresolved D. This CDR3 contains 13 residues. V lost 5 bases and J 1 base, leaving 8 bases between the germline ends. Germline CDR1 LNHDA, CDR2 SQIVND (reference sequence). CDR3 residues: CASSPKGNYGYTF. Here the CDR3 DNA reads TGTGCCAGTAGTCCGAAGGGTAACTATGGCTACACCTTC.

The chain recombines TRBV4-1 with TRBJ1-4; 12 bases are a match to TRBD1. CDR3 length equals 18 residues. Germline CDR1 MGHRA, CDR2 YSYEKL. V was clipped by 0 bases and J by 6 bases; unmatched bases: 8. CDR3 bases: TGCGCCAGCAGCCAAGATTTGGGGACAGGGGGCGGTTATGAAAAACTGTTTTTT. Its translation: CASSQDLGTGGGYEKLFF.

The V call is TRBV2, the J call TRBJ2-3, with TRBD1 identical over 7 bases. This CDR3 has 15 residues. Germline CDR1 reads SNHLY; CDR2 reads FYNNEI. V shed 7 bases, J shed 0 bases, and the junction held 7 bases outside the gene matches. CDR3 nucleotides: TGTGCCAGCAAGAGGCAAGGGGGCAGCACAGATACGCAGTATTTT. Translating it yields CASKRQGGSTDTQYF. The full variable domain, with the rest looked up from reference TRBV2 and TRBJ2-3, is EPEVTQTPSHQVTQMGQEVILRCVPISNHLYFYWYRQILGQKVEFLVSFYNNEISEKSEIFDDQFSVERPDGSNFTLKIRSTKLEDSAMYFCASKRQGGSTDTQYFGPGTRLTVL.

This chain uses TRBV29-1 with TRBJ2-2; D might be TRBD2 (5 bases). CDR1 SQVTM and CDR2 ANQGSEA come from the germline V gene. The CDR3 runs to 13 residues. V gave up 6 bases and J gave up 0 bases, with 8 bases separating them. The CDR3, as DNA: TGCAGCGTCGGACTCCCGAACACCGGGGAGCTGTTTTTT. This translates into CSVGLPNTGELFF.

CDR3 sequence reads: CASSATGGYTF. CDR3 in DNA: TGTGCCAGCAGTGCGACAGGCGGCTACACCTTC. The rearrangement uses TRBV2 and TRBJ1-2; D is perhaps TRBD1 (6 bases). The CDR3 is 11 amino acids. CDR1 SNHLY and CDR2 FYNNEI come from the germline V gene. The V gene lost 4 bases and the J gene lost 8 bases, with 8 bases spanning the gap.

This clone was picked up a small number of times. The chain combines TRBV27 with TRBJ2-1, with 8 bases lining up with TRBD2. V lost 4 bases to trimming and J lost 0 bases; unmatched junction nucleotides: 17. The length of the CDR3 is 20 residues. Germline V gene data show CDR1 as MNHEY and CDR2 as SMNVEV (reference sequence). CDR3 in amino acids: CASSSPGGAGESSSYNEQFF. The CDR3 nucleotides read TGTGCCAGCAGTTCCCCCGGAGGAGCGGGGGAATCGAGCTCCTACAATGAGCAGTTCTTC.

This clone has just one count. The chain carries TRBV7-2 and TRBJ1-1, with 7 bases aligning to TRBD1. CDR1 is SGHTA, CDR2 FQGNSA, per germline. V gave up 5 bases and J gave up 4 bases; unmatched junction bases: 7. There are 14 residues in the CDR3. Here the CDR3 DNA reads TGTGCCAGCAGCCCCCAGGGACAGCTCACTGAAGCTTTCTTT. Translated, it gives CASSPQGQLTEAFF.

The chain joins TRBV29-1 to TRBJ1-5, with TRBD1 matching 9 bases. The CDR3 runs 14 residues. Germline CDR1 SQVTM, CDR2 ANQGSEA. V was clipped by 3 bases and J by 6 bases; unmatched bases: 6. The chain's CDR3 is CSVEGQGFGQPQHF. The CDR3 DNA is TGCAGCGTTGAGGGACAGGGTTTTGGTCAGCCCCAGCATTTT.

J is TRBJ1-1 and V is TRBV7-8; D gene ambiguous. Trimming removed 5 bases at V and 1 base at J, with 8 bases between. CDR1 and CDR2 from the germline V gene are SGHVS and FQNEAQ. The CDR3 is made up of 13 amino acids. The CDR3 sequence: CASSQGTNTEAFF. Written as DNA, the CDR3 is TGTGCCAGCAGCCAAGGAACGAACACTGAAGCTTTCTTT.

In regard to this clone: The same CDR3 arises from other DNA sequences in this sample as well. The chain employs TRBV25-1 and TRBJ2-2; no firm D call. There are 13 residues in the CDR3. Trimming shortened V by 3 bases and J by 1 base, and 3 bases separated the two germline ends. Germline CDR1 is MGHDK and CDR2 is SYGVNS. The CDR3 sequence: CASSEGNTGELFF. DNA for the CDR3: TGTGCCAGCAGTGAGGGGAACACCGGGGAGCTGTTTTTT.

The rearrangement links TRBV2 to TRBJ1-2; no reliable D call. The CDR3 consists of 13 residues. V lost 6 bases and J 7 bases, leaving 15 bases between the germline ends. CDR1 SNHLY and CDR2 FYNNEI come from the germline V gene. In nucleotides, the CDR3 is TGTGCCAGCAGAATTCAGGATGGAGCTGGCTACACCTTC. It encodes CASRIQDGAGYTF.